The clone carrying this T cell receptor beta chain is judged large (0.1 to 1%). Its antigen is unidentified. The data belong to a study of long-term antiretroviral therapy in people with HIV. Study-level findings and limits: All time points showed a repertoire dominated by clones expanded before ART. Diversity measured after ART increased yet remained under transplant donor controls.

Before DNA extraction, 1-10 million cryopreserved PBMC were held in the samples. Germline loops: CDR1 MNHEY, CDR2 SMNVEV (reference sequence). The CDR3 sequence is 15 residues long. Germline trimming cut 5 bases from V and 0 bases from J; bases unmatched to any gene: 7. With survey level as its setting, the immunoSEQ assay was v3.0. Measured with immunoSEQ multiplex PCR; TCRdb has only the in-frame clones, and not every one. Among 15,000 to 20,000 clones, approximately 79% were seen once, and the ten largest hold roughly 6.5%. The sequence derives from a man between 18 and 29 years old with HIV. The chain is built from TRBV27 and TRBJ2-7; the match to TRBD2 covers 7 bases. Sample: unsorted PBMCs, taken at the start of antiretroviral therapy, before treatment. The CDR3 spells CASSLREASSYEQYF. In nucleotides, the CDR3 is TGTGCCAGCAGTCTCCGGGAGGCGAGCTCCTACGAGCAGTACTTC.